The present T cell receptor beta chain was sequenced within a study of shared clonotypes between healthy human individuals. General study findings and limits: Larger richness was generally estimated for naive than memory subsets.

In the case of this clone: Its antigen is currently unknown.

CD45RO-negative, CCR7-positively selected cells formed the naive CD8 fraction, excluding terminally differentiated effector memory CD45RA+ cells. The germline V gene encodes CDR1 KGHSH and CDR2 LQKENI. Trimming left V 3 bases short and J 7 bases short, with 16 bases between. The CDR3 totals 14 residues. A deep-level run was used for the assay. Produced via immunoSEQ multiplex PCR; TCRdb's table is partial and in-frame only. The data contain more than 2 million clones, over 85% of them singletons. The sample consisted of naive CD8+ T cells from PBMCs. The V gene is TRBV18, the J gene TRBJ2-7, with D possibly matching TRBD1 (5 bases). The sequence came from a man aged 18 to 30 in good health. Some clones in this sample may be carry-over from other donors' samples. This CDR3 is CASSPWQAQGEQYF. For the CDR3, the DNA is TGTGCCAGCTCACCGTGGCAGGCCCAGGGAGAGCAGTACTTC.